This T cell receptor beta chain emerged from a study of metastatic and nonmetastatic thyroid tumors. Looking at the study overall: Repertoires from blood and tumor or nodule tissue of malignant and benign thyroid patients were compared.

This CDR3 spans 15 amino acids. CDR1 is LGHDT and CDR2 is YNNKEL in the germline V gene (reference sequence). The V segment lost 0 bases and the J segment 4 bases; nucleotides outside the gene matches: 4. From the PCR reads, TCRdb re-called clones with MiXCR. In the table there are more than 20,000 clones, 18% of which are singletons. Every patient underwent thyroid surgery untreated. This clone was seen repeatedly, ten times or more. Its antigen remains unknown. Study-wide results and caveats: The reported finding was significantly higher TCR beta diversity in malignant thyroid tumors relative to benign nodules, in blood and tumor.

The sequence was obtained from a male donor with papillary thyroid cancer or a benign thyroid nodule (not recorded which). Some clones in this sample may be carry-over from other donors' samples. V and J are TRBV3-1 and TRBJ2-5; 8 nucleotides line up with TRBD2. The sequenced sample was adjacent normal tissue. The CDR3 bases are TGTGCCAGCAGCCAAGATACGGGGGGGGGAGAGACCCAGTACTTC. This encodes CASSQDTGGGETQYF.